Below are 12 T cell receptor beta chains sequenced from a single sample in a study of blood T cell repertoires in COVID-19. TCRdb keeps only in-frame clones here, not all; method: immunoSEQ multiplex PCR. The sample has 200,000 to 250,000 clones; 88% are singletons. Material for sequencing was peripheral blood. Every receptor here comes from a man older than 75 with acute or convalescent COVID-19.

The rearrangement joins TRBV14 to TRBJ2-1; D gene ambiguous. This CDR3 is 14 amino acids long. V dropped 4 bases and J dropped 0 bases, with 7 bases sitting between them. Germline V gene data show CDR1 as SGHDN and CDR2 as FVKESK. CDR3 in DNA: TGTGCCAGCAGCCCTTCGAGCTCCTACAATGAGCAGTTCTTC. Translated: CASSPSSSYNEQFF.

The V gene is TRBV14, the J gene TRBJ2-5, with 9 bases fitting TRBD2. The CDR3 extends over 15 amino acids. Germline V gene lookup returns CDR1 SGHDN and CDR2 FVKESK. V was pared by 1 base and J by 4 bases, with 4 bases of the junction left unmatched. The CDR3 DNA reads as TGTGCCAGCAGCCAAGGGCTAGCGGGGCGAGAGACCCAGTACTTC. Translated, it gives CASSQGLAGRETQYF.

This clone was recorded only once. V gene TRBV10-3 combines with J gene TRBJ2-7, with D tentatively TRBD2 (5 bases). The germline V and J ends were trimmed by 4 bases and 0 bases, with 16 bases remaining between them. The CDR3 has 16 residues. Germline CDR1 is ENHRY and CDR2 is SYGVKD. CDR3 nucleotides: TGTGCCATCAGTGCGGGGTCTAGGGCTGGCTCCTACGAGCAGTACTTC. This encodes CAISAGSRAGSYEQYF.

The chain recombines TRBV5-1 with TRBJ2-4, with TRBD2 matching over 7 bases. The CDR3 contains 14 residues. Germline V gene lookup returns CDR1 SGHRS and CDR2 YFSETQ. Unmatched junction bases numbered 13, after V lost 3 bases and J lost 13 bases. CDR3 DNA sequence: TGCGCCAGCAGCTGGGGGACTAATTGGCCTGGCCAGTACTTC. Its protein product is CASSWGTNWPGQYF.

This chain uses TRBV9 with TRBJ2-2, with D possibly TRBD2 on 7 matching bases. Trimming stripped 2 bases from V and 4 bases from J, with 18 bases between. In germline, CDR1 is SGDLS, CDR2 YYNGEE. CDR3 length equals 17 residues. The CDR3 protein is CASSVVPRGGGTGELFF. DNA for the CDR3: TGTGCCAGCAGCGTCGTACCAAGGGGGGGAGGCACCGGGGAGCTGTTTTTT. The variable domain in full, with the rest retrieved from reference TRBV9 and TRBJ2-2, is DSGVTQTPKHLITATGQRVTLRCSPRSGDLSVYWYQQSLDQGLQFLIQYYNGEERAKGNILERFSAQQFPDLHSELNLSSLELGDSALYFCASSVVPRGGGTGELFFGEGSRLTVL.

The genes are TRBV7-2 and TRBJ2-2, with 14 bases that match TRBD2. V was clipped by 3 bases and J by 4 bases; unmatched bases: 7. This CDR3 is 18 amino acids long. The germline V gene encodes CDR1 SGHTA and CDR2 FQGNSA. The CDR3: CASSLPRTSGGSTGELFF. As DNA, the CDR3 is TGTGCCAGCAGCTTGCCCCGGACTAGCGGGGGGAGCACCGGGGAGCTGTTTTTT.

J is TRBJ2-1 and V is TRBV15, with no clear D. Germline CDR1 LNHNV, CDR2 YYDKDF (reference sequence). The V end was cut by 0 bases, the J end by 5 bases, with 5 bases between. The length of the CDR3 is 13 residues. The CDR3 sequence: CATSRDRDNEQFF. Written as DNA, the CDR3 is TGTGCCACCAGCAGAGATAGAGACAATGAGCAGTTCTTC.

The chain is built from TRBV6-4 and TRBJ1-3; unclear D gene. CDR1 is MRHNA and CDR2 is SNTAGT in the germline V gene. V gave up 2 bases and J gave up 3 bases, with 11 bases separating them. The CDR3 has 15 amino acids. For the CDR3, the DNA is TGTGCCAGCAGTGACGTGCTCCTGAGTGGAAACACCATATATTTT. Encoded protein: CASSDVLLSGNTIYF.

CDR3 in amino acids: CASSSTGVETEAFF. In DNA form, the CDR3 reads TGCGCCAGCAGCAGTACAGGGGTGGAGACTGAAGCTTTCTTT. V gene TRBV5-1 combines with J gene TRBJ1-1; 7 bases line up with TRBD1. The CDR3 has 14 residues. Germline CDR1 and CDR2: SGHRS and YFSETQ. J gave up 5 bases and V 4 bases, and 8 bases lay outside the gene matches.

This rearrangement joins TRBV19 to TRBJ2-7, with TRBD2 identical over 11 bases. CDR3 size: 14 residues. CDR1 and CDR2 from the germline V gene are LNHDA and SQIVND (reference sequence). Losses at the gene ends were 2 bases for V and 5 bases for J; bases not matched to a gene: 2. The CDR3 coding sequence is TGTGCCAGTAGTATAACTAGCGGGAGAAACGAGCAGTACTTC. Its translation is CASSITSGRNEQYF.

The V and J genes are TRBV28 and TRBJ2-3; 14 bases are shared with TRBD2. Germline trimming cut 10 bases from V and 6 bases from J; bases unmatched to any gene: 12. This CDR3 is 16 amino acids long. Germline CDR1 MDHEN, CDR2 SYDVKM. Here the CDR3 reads CATNPVGLAGGDTQYF. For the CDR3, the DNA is TGTGCCACCAACCCTGTCGGACTAGCGGGAGGTGATACGCAGTATTTT.

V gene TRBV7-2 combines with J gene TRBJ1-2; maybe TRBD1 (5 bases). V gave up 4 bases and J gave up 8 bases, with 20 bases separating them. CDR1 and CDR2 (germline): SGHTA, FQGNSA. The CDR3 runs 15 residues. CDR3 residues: CASSSRRGVLYGYTF. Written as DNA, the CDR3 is TGTGCCAGCAGCTCCAGGAGGGGAGTTCTATACGGCTACACCTTC.